The TCR beta chain described here comes from a study of blood T cells in healthy people across ages. Looking at the study overall: Using template switching, researchers captured about one barcoded beta molecule for each two T cells. Study-level results: With age, beta diversity per million T cells declined roughly linearly, significantly by about 40.

There are 17 residues in the CDR3. Of note for this clonotype: The antigen is not known.

Each sample provided at least 6 micrograms of extracted total RNA. Through a sample-barcoded 5' primer and a J-beta primer mix, a second PCR was run for roughly 7 to 12 cycles. Via MiXCR, TCRdb re-called the 5' RACE reads, giving one row per CDR3 protein. The sample carries about 1,500,000 distinct CDR3 sequences, 25% to 30% recorded once. The sample was blood. The chain employs TRBV21-1 and TRBJ1-5; the table gives TRBD1 as D, unverified against the DNA. TRBV21-1 is a recognized pseudogene. The source of this sequence is a woman in her thirties in good health. CDR3 coding DNA: TGTGCCAGCAGCACCCACTTGCCGAGACAGATAAATCAGCCCCAGCATTTT. It codes for CASSTHLPRQINQPQHF.